The source of this T cell receptor (beta chain) is a study of T cells after yellow fever vaccination. This clonotype came up many times. Its antigen is not known. CDR1 SGHTA and CDR2 FQGNSA come from the germline V gene. The CDR3 covers 16 residues. V dropped 8 bases and J dropped 5; count of bases not matched to a gene: 13. TCRdb reanalysed the 5' RACE reads using MiXCR and keeps one entry per CDR3 protein. This repertoire shows 250,000 to 400,000 distinct CDR3 sequences, over 4% found once; its top ten account for around 24%. Regarding the study as a whole: Only a small proportion of the clonotypes turned up in both the CD4 and the CD8 compartments, likely arising from convergent recombination. Clones that expanded after primary vaccination mostly reappeared after the booster (over 95% CD4, approximately 89% CD8).

The starting material was PBMCs, obtained 5 days after the yellow fever booster vaccination. The TCR was taken from a man younger than 35 who received the YFV17D yellow fever vaccine. The gene calls are TRBV7-2 and TRBJ2-2, with 8 bases that match TRBD2. Here the CDR3 reads CASLSQAGGETGELFF. CDR3 nucleotides: TGTGCCAGCTTGTCCCAGGCGGGGGGTGAAACCGGGGAGCTGTTTTTT.